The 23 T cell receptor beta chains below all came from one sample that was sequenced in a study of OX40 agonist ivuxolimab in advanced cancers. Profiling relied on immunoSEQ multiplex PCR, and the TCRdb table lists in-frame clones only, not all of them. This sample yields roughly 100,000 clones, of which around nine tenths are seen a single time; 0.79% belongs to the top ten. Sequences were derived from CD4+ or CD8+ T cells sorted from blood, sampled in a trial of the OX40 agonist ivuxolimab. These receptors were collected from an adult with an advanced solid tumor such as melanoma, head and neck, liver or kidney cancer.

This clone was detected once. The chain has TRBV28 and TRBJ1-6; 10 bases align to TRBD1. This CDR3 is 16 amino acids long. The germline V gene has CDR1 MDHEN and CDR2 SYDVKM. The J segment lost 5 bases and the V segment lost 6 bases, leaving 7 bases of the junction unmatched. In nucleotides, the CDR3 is TGTGCCAGCAGCCCCGGGACAGGGGTCCATAATTCACCCCTCCACTTT. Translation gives CASSPGTGVHNSPLHF.

CDR3 DNA sequence: TGTGCCTGGAGTGCCCCCGACAGGGGGTTCCTCCACGAGCAGTACTTC. Translated: CAWSAPDRGFLHEQYF. The genes are TRBV30 and TRBJ2-7; 9 bases match TRBD1. Germline CDR1 is GTSNPN and CDR2 is SVGIG (reference sequence). Trimming at V came to 1 base and at J to 5 bases, leaving 12 bases not matched to a gene. The CDR3 sequence is 16 residues long. Variable domain in full (rest from reference TRBV30 and TRBJ2-7): SQTIHQWPATLVQPVGSPLSLECTVEGTSNPNLYWYRQAAGRGLQLLFYSVGIGQISSEVPQNLSASRPQDRQFILSSKKLLLSDSGFYLCAWSAPDRGFLHEQYFGPGTRLTVT.

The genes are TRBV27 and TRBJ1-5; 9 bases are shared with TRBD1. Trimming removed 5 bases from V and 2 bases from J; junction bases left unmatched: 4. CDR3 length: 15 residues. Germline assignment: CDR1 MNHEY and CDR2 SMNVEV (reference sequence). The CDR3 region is CASSATGGRNQPQHF. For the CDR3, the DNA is TGTGCCAGCAGTGCAACAGGGGGCCGCAATCAGCCCCAGCATTTT.

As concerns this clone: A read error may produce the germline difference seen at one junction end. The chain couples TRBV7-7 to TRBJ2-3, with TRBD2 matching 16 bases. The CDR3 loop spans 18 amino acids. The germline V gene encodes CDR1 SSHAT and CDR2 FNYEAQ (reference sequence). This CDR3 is CASSTPGTSGGATDTQYF. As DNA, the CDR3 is TGTGCTAGCAGCACCCCCGGGACTAGCGGGGGGGCAACAGATACGCAGTATTTT.

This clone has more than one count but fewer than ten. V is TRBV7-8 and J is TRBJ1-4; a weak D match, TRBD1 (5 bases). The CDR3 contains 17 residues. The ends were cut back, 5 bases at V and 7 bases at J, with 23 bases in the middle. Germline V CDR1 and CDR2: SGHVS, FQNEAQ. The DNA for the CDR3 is TGTGCCAGCAGCCCACGGAGGGTTAGAGGGGTTCGTGAAAAACTGTTTTTT. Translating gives CASSPRRVRGVREKLFF.

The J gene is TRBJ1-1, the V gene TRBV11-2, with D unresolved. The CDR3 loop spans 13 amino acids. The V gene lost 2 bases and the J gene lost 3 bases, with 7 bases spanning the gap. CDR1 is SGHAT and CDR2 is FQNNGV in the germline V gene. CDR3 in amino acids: CASSLRSDTEAFF. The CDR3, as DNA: TGTGCCAGCAGCTTAAGGAGTGACACTGAAGCTTTCTTT.

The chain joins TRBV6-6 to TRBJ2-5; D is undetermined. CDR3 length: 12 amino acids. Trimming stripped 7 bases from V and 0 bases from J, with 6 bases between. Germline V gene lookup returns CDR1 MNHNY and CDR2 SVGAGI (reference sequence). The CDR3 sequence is CASTGHQETQYF. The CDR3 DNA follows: TGTGCCAGCACTGGACACCAAGAGACCCAGTACTTC.

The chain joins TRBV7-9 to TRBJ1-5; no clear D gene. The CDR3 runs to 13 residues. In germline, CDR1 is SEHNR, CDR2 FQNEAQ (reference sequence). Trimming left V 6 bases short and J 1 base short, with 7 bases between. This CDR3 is CASSFTSNQPQHF. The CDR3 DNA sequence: TGTGCCAGCAGTTTTACAAGCAATCAGCCCCAGCATTTT.

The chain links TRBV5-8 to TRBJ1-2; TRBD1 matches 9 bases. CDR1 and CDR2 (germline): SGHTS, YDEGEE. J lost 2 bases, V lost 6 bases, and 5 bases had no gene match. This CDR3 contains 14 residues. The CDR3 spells CASTRQGGNYGYTF. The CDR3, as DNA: TGTGCCAGCACCCGACAGGGGGGGAACTATGGCTACACCTTC.

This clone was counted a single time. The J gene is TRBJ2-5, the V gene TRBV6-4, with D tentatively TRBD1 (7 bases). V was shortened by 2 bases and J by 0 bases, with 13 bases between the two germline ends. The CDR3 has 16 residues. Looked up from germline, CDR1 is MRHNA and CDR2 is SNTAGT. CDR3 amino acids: CASSDPTGRNQETQYF. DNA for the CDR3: TGTGCCAGCAGTGACCCGACAGGGAGGAACCAAGAGACCCAGTACTTC.

The CDR3 DNA is TGTGCCAGCAGCTGGGGAAATGAGCAGTTCTTC. This translates into CASSWGNEQFF. The chain joins TRBV11-3 to TRBJ2-1, with D unresolved. V gave up 4 bases and J gave up 7 bases, with 5 bases separating them. Germline CDR1 reads SGHNT; CDR2 reads YENEEA. The CDR3 runs to 11 residues.

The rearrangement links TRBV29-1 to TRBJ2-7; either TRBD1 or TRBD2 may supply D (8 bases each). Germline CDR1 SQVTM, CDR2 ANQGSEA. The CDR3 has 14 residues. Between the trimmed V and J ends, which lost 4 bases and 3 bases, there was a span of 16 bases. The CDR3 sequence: CSVAGGGTGYEQYF. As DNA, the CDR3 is TGCAGCGTTGCCGGCGGGGGGACAGGCTACGAGCAGTACTTC.

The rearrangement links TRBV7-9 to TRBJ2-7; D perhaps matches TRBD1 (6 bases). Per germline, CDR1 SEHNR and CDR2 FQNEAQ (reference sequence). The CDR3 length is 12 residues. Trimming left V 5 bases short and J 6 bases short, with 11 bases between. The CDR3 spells CASSEQGGEQYF. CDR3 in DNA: TGTGCCAGCAGCGAACAGGGTGGCGAGCAGTACTTC.

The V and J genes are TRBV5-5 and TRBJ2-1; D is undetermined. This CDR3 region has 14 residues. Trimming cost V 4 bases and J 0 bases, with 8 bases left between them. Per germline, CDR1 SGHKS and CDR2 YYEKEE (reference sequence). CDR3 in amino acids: CASSVSSSYNEQFF. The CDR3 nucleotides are TGTGCCAGCAGCGTGTCGAGCTCCTACAATGAGCAGTTCTTC.

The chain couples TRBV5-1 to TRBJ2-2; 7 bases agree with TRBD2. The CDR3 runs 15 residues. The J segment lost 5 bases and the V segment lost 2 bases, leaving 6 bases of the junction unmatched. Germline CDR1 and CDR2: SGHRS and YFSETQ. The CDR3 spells CASSLNRRGTGELFF. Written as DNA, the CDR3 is TGCGCCAGCAGCTTAAACAGGCGGGGGACCGGGGAGCTGTTTTTT.

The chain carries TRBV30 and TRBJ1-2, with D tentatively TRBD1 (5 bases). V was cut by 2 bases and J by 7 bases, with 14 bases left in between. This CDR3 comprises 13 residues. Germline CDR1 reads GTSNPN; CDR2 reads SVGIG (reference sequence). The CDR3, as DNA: TGTGCCTGGAGTCCAGGGCCTTTTCTTGGCTACACCTTC. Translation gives CAWSPGPFLGYTF. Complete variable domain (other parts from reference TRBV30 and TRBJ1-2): SQTIHQWPATLVQPVGSPLSLECTVEGTSNPNLYWYRQAAGRGLQLLFYSVGIGQISSEVPQNLSASRPQDRQFILSSKKLLLSDSGFYLCAWSPGPFLGYTFGSGTRLTVV.

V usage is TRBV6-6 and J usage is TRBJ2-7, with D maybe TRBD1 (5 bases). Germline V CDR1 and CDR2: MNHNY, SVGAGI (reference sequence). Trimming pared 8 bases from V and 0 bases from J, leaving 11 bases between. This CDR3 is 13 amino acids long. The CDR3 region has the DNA TGTGCCAGCGTCGGAGACAGCTCCTACGAGCAGTACTTC. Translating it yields CASVGDSSYEQYF.

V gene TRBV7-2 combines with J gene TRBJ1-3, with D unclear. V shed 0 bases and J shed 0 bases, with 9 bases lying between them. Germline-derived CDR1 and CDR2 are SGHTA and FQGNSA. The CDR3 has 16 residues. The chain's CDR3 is CASSLAPLNSGNTIYF. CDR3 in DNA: TGTGCCAGCAGCTTAGCTCCACTGAACTCTGGAAACACCATATATTTT.

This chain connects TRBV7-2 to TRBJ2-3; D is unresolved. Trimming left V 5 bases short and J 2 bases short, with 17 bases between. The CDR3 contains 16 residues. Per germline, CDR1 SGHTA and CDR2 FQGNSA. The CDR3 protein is CASSPRAQRNTDTQYF. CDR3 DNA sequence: TGTGCCAGCAGCCCAAGGGCCCAAAGGAACACAGATACGCAGTATTTT. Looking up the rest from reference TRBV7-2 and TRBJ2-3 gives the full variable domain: GAGVSQSPSNKVTEKGKDVELRCDPISGHTALYWYRQSLGQGLEFLIYFQGNSAPDKSGLPSDRFSAERTGGSVSTLTIQRTQQEDSAVYLCASSPRAQRNTDTQYFGPGTRLTVL.

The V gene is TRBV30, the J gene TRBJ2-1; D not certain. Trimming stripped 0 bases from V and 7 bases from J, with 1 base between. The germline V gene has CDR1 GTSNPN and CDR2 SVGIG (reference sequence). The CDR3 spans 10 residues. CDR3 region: CAWSVNEQFF. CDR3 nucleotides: TGTGCCTGGAGTGTGAATGAGCAGTTCTTC.

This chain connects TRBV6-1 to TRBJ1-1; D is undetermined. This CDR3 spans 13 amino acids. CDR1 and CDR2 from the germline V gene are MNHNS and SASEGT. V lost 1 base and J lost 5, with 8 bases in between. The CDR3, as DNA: TGTGCCAGCAGTGAAGTCCTACTTACTGAAGCTTTCTTT. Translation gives CASSEVLLTEAFF.

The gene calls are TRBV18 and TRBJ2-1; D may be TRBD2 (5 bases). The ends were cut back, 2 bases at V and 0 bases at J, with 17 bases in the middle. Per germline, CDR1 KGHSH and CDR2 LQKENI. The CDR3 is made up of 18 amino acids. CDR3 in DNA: TGTGCCAGCTCACCATTAACTGCGGGTAGTATCTCCTACAATGAGCAGTTCTTC. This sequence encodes CASSPLTAGSISYNEQFF.

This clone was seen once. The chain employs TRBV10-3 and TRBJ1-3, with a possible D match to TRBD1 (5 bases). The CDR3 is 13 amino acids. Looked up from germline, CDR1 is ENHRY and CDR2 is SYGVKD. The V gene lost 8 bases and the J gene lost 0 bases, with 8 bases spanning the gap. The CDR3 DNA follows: TGTGCCATCGGGGGGAGCTCTGGAAACACCATATATTTT. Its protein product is CAIGGSSGNTIYF.